Each of the 18 T cell receptor beta chains below was sequenced from the same sample in a study of blood T cell repertoires in COVID-19 (TCRdb year 2020). Libraries were constructed by the immunoSEQ multiplex PCR assay. In its TCRdb copy, this immuneACCESS table keeps in-frame sequences only and misses some clones. Where compared with another copy, unresolved V genes explain less than half of these, and the others have no known cause. The sample table holds roughly 150,000 clones, of which about four fifths were seen once. The ten largest clones represent approximately 9.9% of the sample. The specimen was peripheral blood. The receptors shown here come from a man in his 60s with active or convalescent COVID-19.

The gene calls are TRBV29-1 and TRBJ2-5, with D possibly matching TRBD1 (5 bases). Germline assignment: CDR1 SQVTM and CDR2 ANQGSEA. Trimming cost V 6 bases and J 2 bases, with 13 bases left between them. The CDR3 runs to 13 residues. The CDR3: CSVMKTVQETQYF. CDR3 DNA sequence: TGCAGCGTGATGAAGACAGTACAAGAGACCCAGTACTTC.

The V gene is TRBV7-2, the J gene TRBJ2-5; TRBD2 matches at 10 bases. Germline V gives CDR1 SGHTA, CDR2 FQGNSA. CDR3 size: 13 residues. V gave up 4 bases and J gave up 4 bases; unmatched junction bases: 0. CDR3 loop: CASSSSGRETQYF. The CDR3 nucleotides are TGTGCCAGCAGCTCTAGCGGGAGAGAGACCCAGTACTTC.

The rearrangement joins TRBV6-5 to TRBJ2-7; 13 nucleotides line up with TRBD2. The CDR3 runs 14 residues. V was clipped by 5 bases and J by 6 bases; unmatched bases: 4. CDR1 is MNHEY, CDR2 SVGAGI, per germline. The CDR3 region has the DNA TGTGCCAGCAGTCGGACTAGCGGGAGTTCCGAGCAGTACTTC. Translation gives CASSRTSGSSEQYF.

The chain employs TRBV6-6 and TRBJ2-5; TRBD2 aligns across 7 bases. V dropped 5 bases and J dropped 5; count of bases not matched to a gene: 8. Germline V CDR1 and CDR2: MNHNY, SVGAGI (reference sequence). This CDR3 spans 14 amino acids. The CDR3 spells CASSPRGGLETQYF. The DNA of the CDR3 is TGTGCCAGCAGTCCCCGGGGAGGGCTGGAGACCCAGTACTTC.

The chain links TRBV5-1 to TRBJ2-1, with 8 bases fitting TRBD2. Per germline, CDR1 SGHRS and CDR2 YFSETQ. V trimming: 3 bases; J trimming: 7 bases; junction bases outside the gene matches: 9. This CDR3 contains 15 residues. CDR3 coding DNA: TGCGCCAGCAGCTCCGGGGACGGGGGGGTGAATGAGCAGTTCTTC. Translation: CASSSGDGGVNEQFF.

The rearrangement links TRBV19 to TRBJ2-3, with 7 positions matching TRBD1. The ends lost 1 base at V and 6 bases at J; junction bases unmatched: 4. Germline V CDR1 and CDR2: LNHDA, SQIVND (reference sequence). The CDR3 is 14 residues long. The CDR3 coding sequence is TGTGCCAGTAGTATAGTAGGGGGCCCGGATACGCAGTATTTT. This codes for CASSIVGGPDTQYF.

The chain employs TRBV10-1 and TRBJ2-7; tentatively, D is TRBD1 (6 bases). The ends were cut back, 11 bases at V and 2 bases at J, with 10 bases in the middle. The CDR3 sequence is 11 residues long. Looked up from germline, CDR1 is WNHNN and CDR2 is SYGVQD (reference sequence). The CDR3 DNA reads as TGCGCCGGGGGCCGGGCCTACGAGCAGTACTTC. Amino acid sequence: CAGGRAYEQYF.

J is TRBJ2-3 and V is TRBV11-2, with D perhaps TRBD2 (6 bases). Trimming cost V 1 base and J 0 bases, with 11 bases left between them. The CDR3 contains 16 residues. CDR1 SGHAT and CDR2 FQNNGV come from the germline V gene. The CDR3 coding sequence is TGTGCCAGCAGCTTAGGGGCCGGGACTAGCACAGATACGCAGTATTTT. Its translation: CASSLGAGTSTDTQYF. Full variable domain (rest looked up from reference TRBV11-2 and TRBJ2-3): EAGVAQSPRYKIIEKRQSVAFWCNPISGHATLYWYQQILGQGPKLLIQFQNNGVVDDSQLPKDRFSAERLKGVDSTLKIQPAKLEDSAVYLCASSLGAGTSTDTQYFGPGTRLTVL.

The sample holds a few counts of this clone. The chain is built from TRBV28 and TRBJ1-6; TRBD1 aligns across 8 bases. With V trimmed by 6 bases and J by 0 bases, 4 bases remained unmatched. The CDR3 has 16 amino acids. CDR1 and CDR2 from the germline V gene are MDHEN and SYDVKM. The CDR3 sequence: CASSTGQGSYNSPLHF. The CDR3, as DNA: TGTGCCAGCAGCACCGGACAGGGCTCCTATAATTCACCCCTCCACTTT.

This clone was recorded only once. This chain uses TRBV5-6 with TRBJ1-1, with 8 bases fitting TRBD1. The V gene's germline CDR1 is SGHDT and CDR2 YYEEEE. Unmatched junction bases numbered 3, after V lost 1 base and J lost 1 base. There are 15 residues in the CDR3. CDR3 DNA: TGTGCCAGCAGCTTGTCAGGGGGCAGGAACACTGAAGCTTTCTTT. This codes for CASSLSGGRNTEAFF.

Notes on this clone: This same CDR3 is encoded by further DNA sequences in the sample. V and J are TRBV5-1 and TRBJ1-2; tentatively, D is TRBD1 (5 bases). V lost 0 bases to trimming and J lost 0 bases, with 6 bases between them. The CDR3 sequence is 14 residues long. Per germline, CDR1 SGHRS and CDR2 YFSETQ. CDR3 residues: CASSLGQSNYGYTF. The CDR3 coding sequence is TGCGCCAGCAGCTTGGGACAGTCTAACTATGGCTACACCTTC.

This clone came up a few times. In nucleotides, the CDR3 is TGTGCCAGCAGTCCAAATTCGAACACTGAAGCTTTCTTT. Its protein product is CASSPNSNTEAFF. The rearrangement uses TRBV2 and TRBJ1-1; D unresolved. The germline V gene encodes CDR1 SNHLY and CDR2 FYNNEI. The V and J ends lost 5 bases and 1 base respectively, with 8 bases between them. The CDR3 sequence is 13 residues long.

The chain uses TRBV18 and TRBJ2-3; 9 bases match TRBD2. The CDR3 runs 14 residues. The V gene end was trimmed by 3 bases and the J gene end by 6 bases; junction bases not matched to a gene: 4. Germline V lookup: CDR1 KGHSH, CDR2 LQKENI. The CDR3 bases are TGTGCCAGCTCACCCAGCGGGGGGCCTGATACGCAGTATTTT. Translation gives CASSPSGGPDTQYF.

The chain employs TRBV11-1 and TRBJ1-1; possibly TRBD1 for D (6 bases). The CDR3 runs to 13 residues. V was trimmed by 5 bases and J by 7 bases, leaving 14 bases between them. From germline, CDR1 is SGHAT and CDR2 FQDESV (reference sequence). CDR3 nucleotides: TGTGCCAGCAGCCTAACGGACAGTATTGAAGCTTTCTTT. Translating it yields CASSLTDSIEAFF.

V and J are TRBV19 and TRBJ2-2; TRBD2 matches 9 bases. V was clipped by 3 bases and J by 1 base; unmatched bases: 3. Germline V CDR1 and CDR2: LNHDA, SQIVND (reference sequence). CDR3 length equals 16 residues. The CDR3 here is CASSMPTSGNTGELFF. In DNA form, the CDR3 reads TGTGCCAGTAGTATGCCGACTAGCGGGAACACCGGGGAGCTGTTTTTT.

The V and J genes are TRBV9 and TRBJ1-5, with a weak D call TRBD1 (5 bases). Trimming cost V 0 bases and J 6 bases, with 13 bases left between them. The CDR3 sequence is 15 residues long. Germline V gives CDR1 SGDLS, CDR2 YYNGEE. The CDR3 protein is CASSVGGESGQPQHF. For the CDR3, the DNA is TGTGCCAGCAGCGTAGGGGGGGAGTCGGGTCAGCCCCAGCATTTT.

V gene TRBV5-1 combines with J gene TRBJ2-1; 7 bases line up with TRBD1. The CDR3 runs to 16 residues. The V and J ends lost 7 bases and 7 bases, in that order; junction bases with no gene match: 17. Per germline, CDR1 SGHRS and CDR2 YFSETQ. The CDR3 DNA reads TGCGCCAGCGGCCGGGACAGCGATCTAGCTCGGAATGAGCAGTTCTTC. Residues: CASGRDSDLARNEQFF.

The rearrangement links TRBV6-6 to TRBJ1-5; 8 bases map to TRBD1. V gave up 7 bases and J gave up 4 bases; unmatched junction bases: 9. Germline CDR1 and CDR2: MNHNY and SVGAGI (reference sequence). This CDR3 is 15 amino acids long. CDR3 region: CASIMSGTGNQPQHF. CDR3 coding DNA: TGTGCCAGCATTATGTCCGGGACAGGTAATCAGCCCCAGCATTTT.